This T cell receptor beta chain appears in the sequencing data of a study of CD8 T cells in ankylosing spondylitis. This clonotype was counted only a few times. One entry per CDR3 protein, called by TCRdb with MiXCR from the 5' RACE reads. The profile shows around 150,000 distinct CDR3 sequences, 40% to 50% of them singletons. The CDR3 is 13 residues long. Germline CDR1 and CDR2: MDHEN and SYDVKM. V shed 4 bases and J 6 bases; nucleotides not matched to a gene: 5. The receptor was isolated from a male donor with ankylosing spondylitis. Sequences were obtained from synovial fluid, either unsorted or a sorted T cell fraction (not recorded which). The chain carries TRBV28 and TRBJ1-1; 7 nucleotides agree with TRBD1. The chain's CDR3 is CASSYTGAAEAFF. The CDR3, as DNA: TGTGCCAGCAGTTATACAGGGGCCGCTGAAGCTTTCTTT.